This T cell receptor beta chain was captured by sequencing in a study of cytomegalovirus exposure and HLA in healthy donors. 13 Jbeta primers and 60 Vbeta primers were used for the PCR. The assay was immunoSEQ multiplex PCR, and TCRdb's table has in-frame clones only and misses some. The sample shows 110,000 to 150,000 clones, 70% of them seen only once. This clone is a singleton in its sample. The CDR3 length is 12 residues. Germline CDR1 is SGHRS and CDR2 is YFSETQ. V gave up 4 bases and J gave up 7 bases, with 11 bases separating them. Source material: PBMCs. The clonotype originates from a woman aged 55-70 years in good health and CMV-seropositive. The rearrangement joins TRBV5-1 to TRBJ1-2; weak D call: TRBD1 (6 bases). The CDR3 DNA reads TGCGCCAGCAGCCGGGGGGCGCTTGGCTACACCTTC. This encodes CASSRGALGYTF.